Listed here are 24 T cell receptor beta chains from one sample, sequenced in a study of blood T cell repertoires in COVID-19. The repertoire was sequenced with immunoSEQ multiplex PCR; TCRdb's copy has only in-frame clones and lacks some. The profile covers 250,000 to 400,000 clones, with around 89% appearing a single time and 1.6% taken by the ten largest. Sequencing was carried out using peripheral blood. The receptors shown here come from a woman aged 25-40 years with COVID-19, enrolled during active disease.

The rearrangement links TRBV2 to TRBJ2-1; D call uncertain. The V and J ends lost 7 bases and 13 bases respectively, with 11 bases between them. This CDR3 has 10 amino acids. CDR1 and CDR2 (germline): SNHLY, FYNNEI. CDR3 amino acids: CASTQRSQFF. The CDR3 DNA is TGTGCCAGCACCCAACGTAGTCAGTTCTTC. Drawing the rest from reference TRBV2 and TRBJ2-1, the complete variable domain is EPEVTQTPSHQVTQMGQEVILRCVPISNHLYFYWYRQILGQKVEFLVSFYNNEISEKSEIFDDQFSVERPDGSNFTLKIRSTKLEDSAMYFCASTQRSQFFGPGTRLTVL.

This rearrangement joins TRBV7-2 to TRBJ2-1; TRBD2 aligns across 10 bases. J was trimmed by 8 bases and V by 6 bases; bases with no gene match: 7. Germline V CDR1 and CDR2: SGHTA, FQGNSA. This CDR3 contains 14 residues. Here the CDR3 reads CASSPVLAGYEQFF. CDR3 in DNA: TGTGCCAGCAGTCCCGTACTAGCGGGGTATGAGCAGTTCTTC.

The chain recombines TRBV6-1 with TRBJ1-3, with D tentatively TRBD1 (5 bases). CDR3 length: 16 amino acids. From germline, CDR1 is MNHNS and CDR2 SASEGT. Trimming cost V 4 bases and J 8 bases, with 21 bases left between them. Written as DNA, the CDR3 is TGTGCCAGCAGTGGCGGGGGGTATCATAAAGGGGACACCATATATTTT. It codes for CASSGGGYHKGDTIYF.

J is TRBJ1-2 and V is TRBV29-1; 8 nucleotides line up with TRBD1. V shed 6 bases, J shed 7 bases, and the junction held 4 bases outside the gene matches. The CDR3 has 11 amino acids. Germline V CDR1 and CDR2: SQVTM, ANQGSEA. The CDR3 sequence is CSVEQGVGYTF. The CDR3 DNA reads TGCAGCGTAGAACAGGGGGTTGGCTACACCTTC.

The rearrangement links TRBV6-1 to TRBJ1-1, with no clear D. Germline V gene data show CDR1 as MNHNS and CDR2 as SASEGT. The CDR3 runs to 14 residues. Trimming left V 2 bases short and J 6 bases short, with 13 bases between. Here the CDR3 DNA reads TGTGCCAGCAGTGAACAGGCCGATGACGCTGAAGCTTTCTTT. This sequence encodes CASSEQADDAEAFF.

V gene TRBV10-1 combines with J gene TRBJ2-7; D perhaps matches TRBD2 (5 bases). The germline gives CDR1 WNHNN, CDR2 SYGVQD (reference sequence). V lost 2 bases, J lost 0 bases, and 11 bases lay in between. The CDR3 is 15 residues long. In DNA, the CDR3 is TGCGCCAGCAGTGAGAGTACTAGAAGCTCCTACGAGCAGTACTTC. Its protein product is CASSESTRSSYEQYF.

This rearrangement joins TRBV5-1 to TRBJ2-3; TRBD2 might be the D (7 bases). V was pared by 5 bases and J by 5 bases, with 18 bases between. The germline gives CDR1 SGHRS, CDR2 YFSETQ. The CDR3 runs to 15 residues. The CDR3 nucleotides are TGCGCCAGCAGATTTGGAGGGGGGGCCGGAGATACGCAGTATTTT. Translating gives CASRFGGGAGDTQYF.

J is TRBJ1-6 and V is TRBV6-5; D is unclear. Germline CDR1 and CDR2: MNHEY and SVGAGI. Trimming took off 0 bases at V and 7 bases at J, with 10 bases between the two ends. There are 15 residues in the CDR3. In DNA, the CDR3 is TGTGCCAGCAGTTACTCGCGGATACCCAATTCACCCCTCCACTTT. Amino acids: CASSYSRIPNSPLHF.

The CDR3 nucleotides are TGTGCCAGCAGTCAGACAGGGGGCACAGATACGCAGTATTTT. Protein sequence: CASSQTGGTDTQYF. The rearrangement links TRBV5-4 to TRBJ2-3; 8 bases agree with TRBD1. Germline CDR1 SGHNT, CDR2 YYREEE (reference sequence). This CDR3 has 14 amino acids. Germline trimming cut 5 bases from V and 1 base from J; bases unmatched to any gene: 3.

This chain uses TRBV6-5 with TRBJ1-6; D unclear. The germline CDR1 and CDR2 sequences are MNHEY and SVGAGI. V was pared by 5 bases and J by 6 bases, with 8 bases between. CDR3 length: 13 amino acids. CDR3 sequence (DNA): TGTGCCAGCAGTCTTGGCGGTAATTCACCCCTCCACTTT. This codes for CASSLGGNSPLHF.

The chain has TRBV14 and TRBJ2-2; no reliable D call. The V end was cut by 0 bases, the J end by 7 bases, with 6 bases between. The CDR3 contains 13 residues. The germline V gene has CDR1 SGHDN and CDR2 FVKESK. The CDR3 DNA reads as TGTGCCAGCAGCCAAGAGCGGTTCGGGGAGCTGTTTTTT. Its protein is CASSQERFGELFF.

This chain joins TRBV11-2 and TRBJ1-6; D is ambiguous. Per the germline V gene, CDR1 is SGHAT and CDR2 is FQNNGV. The length of the CDR3 is 15 residues. The V and J ends lost 6 bases and 2 bases respectively, with 11 bases between them. CDR3 residues: CASRAPTAYNSPLHF. CDR3 DNA sequence: TGTGCCAGCAGGGCCCCCACAGCCTATAATTCACCCCTCCACTTT.

V and J are TRBV6-5 and TRBJ1-1; tentatively, D is TRBD1 (5 bases). Germline loops: CDR1 MNHEY, CDR2 SVGAGI. The V and J ends lost 2 bases and 4 bases respectively, with 8 bases between them. This CDR3 is 13 amino acids long. CDR3 region: CASSYRDSTEAFF. CDR3 coding DNA: TGTGCCAGCAGTTACCGTGACAGCACTGAAGCTTTCTTT.

This chain connects TRBV29-1 to TRBJ1-1; D remains unclear. Trimming cost V 2 bases and J 1 base, with 11 bases left between them. The CDR3 length is 14 residues. CDR1 SQVTM and CDR2 ANQGSEA come from the germline V gene. The CDR3 region is CSVESRLGNTEAFF. The CDR3 nucleotides are TGCAGCGTTGAATCGCGGTTGGGGAACACTGAAGCTTTCTTT.

The chain carries TRBV7-9 and TRBJ2-7, with 11 bases identical to TRBD2. The CDR3 has 16 residues. The junction had 11 bases not matched to a gene; V was cut back by 5 bases and J by 5 bases. Germline V gene lookup returns CDR1 SEHNR and CDR2 FQNEAQ (reference sequence). The CDR3 coding sequence is TGTGCCAGCAGCCCATGGACTAGCGGGCCGGGCGACGAGCAGTACTTC. Protein product: CASSPWTSGPGDEQYF.

Only a few counts were recorded for this clone. The CDR3 DNA is TGTGCCAGCAGTGATAGACAGAGGCCTGAAGCTTTCTTT. Residues: CASSDRQRPEAFF. The genes are TRBV25-1 and TRBJ1-1, with D possibly matching TRBD1 (5 bases). V gave up 3 bases and J gave up 6 bases, with 11 bases separating them. The CDR3 extends over 13 amino acids. Germline assignment: CDR1 MGHDK and CDR2 SYGVNS. Drawing the rest from reference TRBV25-1 and TRBJ1-1, the complete variable domain is EADIYQTPRYLVIGTGKKITLECSQTMGHDKMYWYQQDPGMELHLIHYSYGVNSTEKGDLSSESTVSRIRTEHFPLTLESARPSHTSQYLCASSDRQRPEAFFGQGTRLTVV.

The chain uses TRBV2 and TRBJ2-7; D is perhaps TRBD2 (5 bases). The germline V gene encodes CDR1 SNHLY and CDR2 FYNNEI. Between the trimmed V and J ends, which lost 1 base and 5 bases, there was a span of 12 bases. The CDR3 has 14 amino acids. The CDR3 loop reads CASSEGAGIDEQYV. As DNA, the CDR3 is TGTGCCAGCAGTGAAGGGGCCGGGATAGACGAGCAGTACGTC.

The chain joins TRBV27 to TRBJ1-2; 7 bases are a match to TRBD1. The CDR3 totals 13 residues. Germline assignment: CDR1 MNHEY and CDR2 SMNVEV (reference sequence). The trim removed 6 bases at V and 5 bases at J, leaving 6 bases unmatched. The CDR3 DNA follows: TGTGCCAGCAGCCAGGACAGGTATTATGGCTACACCTTC. This codes for CASSQDRYYGYTF.

This chain links TRBV24-1 with TRBJ1-2; 7 bases match TRBD1. The CDR3 loop spans 13 amino acids. V was clipped by 5 bases and J by 7 bases; unmatched bases: 6. CDR1 is KGHDR and CDR2 is SFDVKD in the germline V gene. As DNA, the CDR3 is TGTGCCACCAGTGTCCCGGGACAGCCTGGCTACACCTTC. This codes for CATSVPGQPGYTF.

This clone was counted only a few times. The chain joins TRBV4-2 to TRBJ1-4, with D uncertain. V lost 1 base and J 7 bases, leaving 13 bases between the germline ends. The CDR3 extends over 15 amino acids. Germline-derived CDR1 and CDR2 are LGHNA and YNFKEQ. The CDR3 is CASSQGFYGIEKLFF. In nucleotides, the CDR3 is TGTGCCAGCAGCCAAGGGTTTTACGGGATTGAAAAACTGTTTTTT.

The chain carries TRBV28 and TRBJ1-2; perhaps TRBD1 as D (6 bases). Trimming took off 0 bases at V and 7 bases at J, with 12 bases between the two ends. The V gene's germline CDR1 is MDHEN and CDR2 SYDVKM. This CDR3 contains 14 residues. The CDR3 here is CASSLWVRGSGYTF. The CDR3 nucleotides are TGTGCCAGCAGTTTATGGGTCAGGGGCTCTGGCTACACCTTC.

V gene TRBV2 combines with J gene TRBJ1-1; perhaps TRBD1 as D (6 bases). Trimming took 6 bases from V and 0 from J, leaving 20 bases between them. Germline CDR1 is SNHLY and CDR2 is FYNNEI. The CDR3 spans 17 residues. The CDR3 DNA follows: TGTGCCAGCAGCAAACAGGGTCCCAGAGGCTTGAACACTGAAGCTTTCTTT. This encodes CASSKQGPRGLNTEAFF. Complete variable domain (other parts from reference TRBV2 and TRBJ1-1): EPEVTQTPSHQVTQMGQEVILRCVPISNHLYFYWYRQILGQKVEFLVSFYNNEISEKSEIFDDQFSVERPDGSNFTLKIRSTKLEDSAMYFCASSKQGPRGLNTEAFFGQGTRLTVV.

J is TRBJ1-6 and V is TRBV11-3; D remains ambiguous. This CDR3 contains 16 residues. Trimming removed 2 bases from V and 4 bases from J, with 12 bases in between. Germline V CDR1 and CDR2: SGHNT, YENEEA. This CDR3 reads CASSLPITGYNSPLHF. CDR3 bases: TGTGCCAGCAGCTTACCGATAACCGGGTATAATTCACCCCTCCACTTT.

This chain joins TRBV28 and TRBJ1-1; D is unclear. The CDR3 is 12 amino acids. Trimming stripped 4 bases from V and 6 bases from J, with 9 bases between. CDR1 MDHEN and CDR2 SYDVKM come from the germline V gene. Here the CDR3 reads CASSWKGAEAFF. Here the CDR3 DNA reads TGTGCCAGCAGTTGGAAGGGAGCTGAAGCTTTCTTT.